The next 14 T cell receptor beta chains were all read from a single sample in a study of cytomegalovirus exposure and HLA in healthy donors (TCRdb year 2017). Library preparation used the immunoSEQ multiplex PCR assay. For the multiplex PCR, a mixture combining 60 forward primers for TCR Vbeta segments and 13 reverse primers for TCR Jbeta segments was used. TCRdb holds this immuneACCESS table with in-frame rearrangements only. Some clones are missing; in checked studies, unresolved V genes explain under half, and the rest has no known cause. The sample records more than 150,000 clones, approximately 80% of which are singletons. Approximately 6% of the sample comes from the top ten. Specimen: PBMCs. These receptors were collected from a woman aged 25 to 45 in good health and CMV-seropositive.

The CDR3 DNA is TGTGCCAGCATCCCTTCAGGGGGAGAAAACACTGAAGCTTTCTTT. Its translation is CASIPSGGENTEAFF. This chain connects TRBV6-5 to TRBJ1-1; 7 bases fit TRBD1. V lost 7 bases, J lost 2 bases, and 10 bases stayed unmatched. Looked up from germline, CDR1 is MNHEY and CDR2 is SVGAGI. This CDR3 is built from 15 residues.

The chain links TRBV27 to TRBJ2-7; D call uncertain. The CDR3 length is 15 residues. Germline V gives CDR1 MNHEY, CDR2 SMNVEV (reference sequence). Between the trimmed V and J ends, which lost 3 bases and 3 bases, there was a span of 15 bases. The CDR3 DNA is TGTGCCAGCAGTTTTGGCGGCGGATGGGTCTACGAGCAGTACTTC. Residues: CASSFGGGWVYEQYF.

V usage is TRBV18 and J usage is TRBJ1-2, with 7 bases that match TRBD1. Germline V lookup: CDR1 KGHSH, CDR2 LQKENI. Losses at the gene ends were 3 bases for V and 4 bases for J; bases not matched to a gene: 8. This CDR3 is 15 amino acids long. The CDR3 coding sequence is TGTGCCAGCTCACCCGGGACAGCCCAGGGCTATGGCTACACCTTC. Residues: CASSPGTAQGYGYTF. Together with reference TRBV18 and TRBJ1-2, the CDR3 gives the full variable domain: NAGVMQNPRHLVRRRGQEARLRCSPMKGHSHVYWYRQLPEEGLKFMVYLQKENIIDESGMPKERFSAEFPKEGPSILRIQQVVRGDSAAYFCASSPGTAQGYGYTFGSGTRLTVV.

CDR3 region: CASSYRQGLTEAFF. As DNA, the CDR3 is TGTGCCAGCAGCTATAGACAGGGCCTCACTGAAGCTTTCTTT. This chain links TRBV6-6 with TRBJ1-1; 7 bases are shared with TRBD1. Germline CDR1 reads MNHNY; CDR2 reads SVGAGI (reference sequence). Trimming cost V 6 bases and J 4 bases; bases outside gene matches: 8. The CDR3 has 14 residues.

The rearrangement links TRBV9 to TRBJ2-2, with 8 positions matching TRBD2. The germline CDR1 and CDR2 sequences are SGDLS and YYNGEE. The trim removed 0 bases at V and 7 bases at J, leaving 2 bases unmatched. The length of the CDR3 is 14 residues. CDR3 residues: CASSVAAGGGELFF. The CDR3 bases are TGTGCCAGCAGCGTAGCGGCGGGAGGCGGGGAGCTGTTTTTT.

V gene TRBV6-1 combines with J gene TRBJ1-2; D gene ambiguous. This CDR3 has 15 residues. Per the germline V gene, CDR1 is MNHNS and CDR2 is SASEGT. V lost 5 bases and J 4 bases, leaving 17 bases between the germline ends. CDR3 amino acids: CASSPRVMFSYGYTF. CDR3 DNA: TGTGCCAGCAGTCCCCGGGTTATGTTCAGCTATGGCTACACCTTC.

The J gene is TRBJ1-6, the V gene TRBV28, with 12 bases identical to TRBD1. This CDR3 comprises 17 residues. V lost 7 bases, J lost 7 bases, and 11 bases stayed unmatched. Germline V gives CDR1 MDHEN, CDR2 SYDVKM. Here the CDR3 reads CASNRDRGLPANSPLHF. The DNA for the CDR3 is TGTGCCAGCAACCGGGACAGGGGGCTGCCGGCGAATTCACCCCTCCACTTT.

The CDR3 sequence: CASSVRLAGGPYEQYF. CDR3 sequence (DNA): TGTGCCAGCAGTGTCCGACTAGCGGGGGGCCCCTACGAGCAGTACTTC. This chain uses TRBV6-1 with TRBJ2-7; 13 positions match TRBD2. The V and J ends lost 4 bases and 2 bases, in that order; junction bases with no gene match: 5. Per germline, CDR1 MNHNS and CDR2 SASEGT. CDR3 size: 16 residues.

The CDR3 sequence is CASSPPGGGGTQYF. As DNA, the CDR3 is TGTGCCAGCTCACCACCTGGGGGCGGAGGGACCCAGTACTTC. This chain joins TRBV18 and TRBJ2-5, with D possibly TRBD1 on 6 matching bases. V dropped 0 bases and J dropped 7 bases, with 12 bases sitting between them. The CDR3 has 14 residues. CDR1 is KGHSH and CDR2 is LQKENI in the germline V gene.

The chain recombines TRBV4-2 with TRBJ1-5; D is undetermined. V lost 1 base to trimming and J lost 3 bases, with 7 bases between them. The CDR3 runs 14 residues. Germline V gene data show CDR1 as LGHNA and CDR2 as YNFKEQ. CDR3 nucleotide sequence: TGTGCCAGCAGCCAAGTGGCCGTCAATCAGCCCCAGCATTTT. Translated: CASSQVAVNQPQHF.

The CDR3: CASSVLSGSYNEQFF. DNA of the CDR3: TGTGCCAGCAGCGTACTTAGCGGTTCCTACAATGAGCAGTTCTTC. The V call is TRBV9, the J call TRBJ2-1, with D possibly being TRBD2 (6 bases). Germline loops: CDR1 SGDLS, CDR2 YYNGEE. The CDR3 runs to 15 residues. V dropped 1 base and J dropped 1 base, with 9 bases sitting between them.

As for this clone: Sequence at one end of the junction differs from germline and may be a read error. The rearrangement uses TRBV7-7 and TRBJ2-1, with 11 positions matching TRBD2. The CDR3 loop spans 15 amino acids. Germline CDR1 is SSHAT and CDR2 is FNYEAQ (reference sequence). The CDR3 here is CASSSTGTSGNEQFF. DNA for the CDR3: TGTGCTAGCAGCTCGACCGGGACTAGCGGAAATGAGCAGTTCTTC. Full variable domain (outside the CDR3, taken from reference TRBV7-7 and TRBJ2-1): GAGVSQSPRYKVTKRGQDVTLRCDPISSHATLYWYQQALGQGPEFLTYFNYEAQPDKSGLPSDRFSAERPEGSISTLTIQRTEQRDSAMYRCASSSTGTSGNEQFFGPGTRLTVL.

The V gene is TRBV11-2, the J gene TRBJ1-2; weak D call: TRBD1 (5 bases). V lost 4 bases, J lost 1 base, and 19 bases lay in between. The CDR3 has 17 residues. Germline CDR1 reads SGHAT; CDR2 reads FQNNGV. This chain's CDR3 is CASSSPAGAGDNYGYTF. The CDR3 coding sequence is TGTGCCAGCAGCTCCCCCGCTGGGGCAGGAGATAACTATGGCTACACCTTC.

The chain combines TRBV19 with TRBJ2-5; 11 nucleotides match TRBD2. Germline assignment: CDR1 LNHDA and CDR2 SQIVND (reference sequence). This CDR3 region has 20 residues. Trimming at V came to 6 bases and at J to 5 bases, leaving 23 bases not matched to a gene. CDR3 nucleotide sequence: TGTGCCAGTAGGGAACGAAGGGCACAAATAGCGGGAGGGCCTGGTGAGACCCAGTACTTC. Protein product: CASRERRAQIAGGPGETQYF.